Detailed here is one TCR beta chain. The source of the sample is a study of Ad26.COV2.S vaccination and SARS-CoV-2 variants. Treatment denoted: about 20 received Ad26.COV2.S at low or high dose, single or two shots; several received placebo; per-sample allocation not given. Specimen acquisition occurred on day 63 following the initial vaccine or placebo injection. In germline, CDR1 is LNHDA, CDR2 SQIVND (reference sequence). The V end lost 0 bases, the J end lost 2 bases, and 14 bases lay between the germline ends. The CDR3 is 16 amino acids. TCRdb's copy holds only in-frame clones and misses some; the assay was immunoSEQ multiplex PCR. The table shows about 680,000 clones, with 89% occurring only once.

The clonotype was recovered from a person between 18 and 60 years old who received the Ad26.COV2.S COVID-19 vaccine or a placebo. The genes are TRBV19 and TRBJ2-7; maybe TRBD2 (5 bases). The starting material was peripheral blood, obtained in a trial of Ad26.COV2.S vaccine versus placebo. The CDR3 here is CASSIDLRVGTYEQYF. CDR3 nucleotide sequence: TGTGCCAGTAGTATAGATTTGAGGGTGGGTACCTACGAGCAGTACTTC.